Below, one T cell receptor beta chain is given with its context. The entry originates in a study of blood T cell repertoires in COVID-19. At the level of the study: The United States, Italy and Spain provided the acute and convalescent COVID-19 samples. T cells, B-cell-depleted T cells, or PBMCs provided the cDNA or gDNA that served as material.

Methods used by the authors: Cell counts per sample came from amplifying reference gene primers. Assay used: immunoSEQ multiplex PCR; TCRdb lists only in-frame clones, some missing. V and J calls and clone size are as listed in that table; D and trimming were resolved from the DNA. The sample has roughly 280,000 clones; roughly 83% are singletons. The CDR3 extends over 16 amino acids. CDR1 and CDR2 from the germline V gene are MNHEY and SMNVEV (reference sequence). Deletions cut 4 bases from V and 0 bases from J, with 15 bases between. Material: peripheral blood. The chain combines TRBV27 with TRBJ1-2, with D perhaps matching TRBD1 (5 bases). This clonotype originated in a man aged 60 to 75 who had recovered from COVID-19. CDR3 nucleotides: TGTGCCAGCAGTTCAGGGTTTTCGGAACCTAACTATGGCTACACCTTC. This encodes CASSSGFSEPNYGYTF.